Below, 26 T cell receptor beta chains from the same sample are listed, as sequenced in a study of tumor-infiltrating lymphocytes in primary liver carcinoma. Both RNA and DNA were isolated together from about 21-30 mg of bulk tissue that had not been sorted. The researchers produced TCR beta cDNA from 500 ng total RNA with a constant-region primer. Investigators got TCR beta libraries out of three nested multiplex PCR rounds, done with slightly modified ARM-PCR. Each of the first two PCR rounds ran approximately 11 cycles with TRBV1-TRBV30 forward and C-beta reverse primers. Each CDR3 protein is one row after TCRdb ran MiXCR on the multiplex PCR reads. The sample carries under 200,000 distinct CDR3 sequences, around four fifths recorded once. Sequencing was performed on tumor tissue from primary liver carcinoma. The receptors come from a man in his forties with primary liver carcinoma and hepatitis B virus infection.

As regards this clonotype: At one end, the junction sequence differs from germline, possibly due to a read error. The CDR3 region has the DNA TGCGCCAGCAACCAAGATCTGGACCCTGCCGAGCAGTACTTC. Translation: CASNQDLDPAEQYF. This chain connects TRBV4-1 to TRBJ2-7; D is unresolved. The CDR3 runs to 14 residues. Germline V gene data show CDR1 as MGHRA and CDR2 as YSYEKL.

Comment on this clonotype: Compared with germline, one end of the junction differs, possibly owing to a read error. The rearrangement uses TRBV29-1 and TRBJ2-3; 7 positions match TRBD1. This CDR3 spans 14 amino acids. Germline assignment: CDR1 SQVTM and CDR2 ANQGSEA. CDR3 in DNA: TGCAGCGTTTCCGGCACAGGGGCGTCAGATGCGCACTATTTT. Translation gives CSVSGTGASDAHYF.

Remarks on this clonotype: A read error may be the cause here, since a much bigger clone is one base away. The rearrangement uses TRBV15 and TRBJ2-2; D ambiguous. This CDR3 region has 16 residues. The V gene's germline CDR1 is LNHNV and CDR2 YYDKDF (reference sequence). In DNA, the CDR3 is TGTGCCTCCAGCAGAGCATCGGCGGCCTCCCCCGGGGAGCTGTTTTTT. Amino acids: CASSRASAASPGELFF.

As concerns this clonotype: One junction end does not reproduce the germline sequence, and a read error may be involved. V gene TRBV11-2 combines with J gene TRBJ2-3; TRBD2 matches at 7 bases. The CDR3 is made up of 16 amino acids. Germline V CDR1 and CDR2: SGHAT, FQNNGV. This CDR3 is CASNLQAGVSIDTQYF. The CDR3 coding sequence is TGTGCCAGCAACTTACAGGCGGGAGTCAGCATAGATACGCAGTATTTT.

Worth noting for this clonotype: An end of the junction differs from the germline gene, which may be a read error. The V gene is TRBV5-1, the J gene TRBJ1-1; D gene ambiguous. CDR3 length: 14 amino acids. Germline CDR1 is SGHRS and CDR2 is YFSETQ. The CDR3 loop reads CTSSLAGGYTEAFF. For the CDR3, the DNA is TGCACCAGCAGCTTGGCCGGCGGATACACTGAAGCTTTCTTT.

Turning to this clonotype: The conserved phenylalanine or tryptophan is not found at the CDR3 terminus, so this likely reflects a read error. V is TRBV4-1 and J is TRBJ2-1, with 9 nucleotides matching TRBD1. The germline V gene encodes CDR1 MGHRA and CDR2 YSYEKL. With V trimmed by 7 bases and J by 1 base, 8 bases remained unmatched. The CDR3 covers 16 residues. The CDR3 bases are TGCGCCAGCAATCAACTTGGGACAGGGTCCTACAATGAGCAGTTCTCC. Translating it yields CASNQLGTGSYNEQFS.

Notes on this clonotype: The junction does not match germline at one end; this may be a read error. This chain connects TRBV24-1 to TRBJ2-7, with 12 bases that match TRBD2. This CDR3 is 17 amino acids long. Germline CDR1 and CDR2: KGHDR and SFDVKD. CDR3 in amino acids: CATSNSGASGRVDEQYF. The DNA of the CDR3 is TGTGCCACCAGCAATTCCGGGGCTAGCGGGAGGGTCGACGAGCAGTATTTC.

The J gene is TRBJ2-3, the V gene TRBV18; weak D call: TRBD2 (5 bases). The CDR3 totals 13 residues. V was clipped by 10 bases and J by 6 bases, with 17 bases between them. Germline values: CDR1 KGHSH, CDR2 LQKENI. CDR3 amino acids: CANSPIALDTQYF. The DNA for the CDR3 is TGTGCCAATTCACCCATAGCGTTGGATACGCAGTATTTT.

The count of this clonotype is one. This is likely a read error, given that the CDR3 carries no conserved phenylalanine or tryptophan at its end. The chain is built from TRBV29-1 and TRBJ2-3; the D call may be TRBD1 or TRBD2 (5 bases each). Germline V gene lookup returns CDR1 SQVTM and CDR2 ANQGSEA. Trimming cost V 8 bases and J 5 bases, with 17 bases left between them. This CDR3 is built from 13 residues. The CDR3 nucleotides read TGCAGCATCCGGACGAGGGGCGGAGATACGCAGTATATT. Protein: CSIRTRGGDTQYI.

This clonotype was seen once. Because it lacks the conserved phenylalanine or tryptophan at the end, this CDR3 is likely a read error. The V call is TRBV29-1, the J call TRBJ1-1; TRBD1 aligns across 7 bases. The CDR3 consists of 15 residues. Germline assignment: CDR1 SQVTM and CDR2 ANQGSEA. Losses at the gene ends were 3 bases for V and 1 base for J; bases not matched to a gene: 8. The DNA for the CDR3 is TGCAGCGTTGAGGATAGCGGGACAGAGAACACTGAAGCTTTCGTT. Translation: CSVEDSGTENTEAFV.

The gene calls are TRBV7-2 and TRBJ2-7; 8 bases align to TRBD2. Germline CDR1 reads SGHTA; CDR2 reads FQGNSA. There are 14 residues in the CDR3. V dropped 2 bases and J dropped 4; count of bases not matched to a gene: 4. In DNA form, the CDR3 reads TGTGCCAGCAGCTTAAAAGCGGGAGCTTACGAGCAGTACTTC. It specifies CASSLKAGAYEQYF.

On this clonotype: One end of the junction does not line up with germline, which may come from a read error. The chain joins TRBV11-3 to TRBJ2-3, with D perhaps TRBD1 (5 bases). The J call may be incorrect, as the DNA end agrees better with TRBJ1-5. From germline, CDR1 is SGHNT and CDR2 YENEEA. CDR3 size: 15 residues. The chain's CDR3 is CTSSPGGGGTDMQHF. Here the CDR3 DNA reads TGTACCAGCAGCCCTGGGGGAGGTGGCACAGATATGCAGCATTTT.

The rearrangement uses TRBV14 and TRBJ2-1, with D perhaps TRBD1 (7 bases). CDR1 and CDR2 from the germline V gene are SGHDN and FVKESK. CDR3 length equals 16 residues. Between the trimmed V and J ends, which lost 6 bases and 7 bases, there was a span of 22 bases. As DNA, the CDR3 is TGTGCCAGCAGTAGTCGGCAGGGGGGCCGGTTAAATGAGCAGTTCTTC. Its translation is CASSSRQGGRLNEQFF.

Regarding this clonotype: A read error may account for a junction end that differs from germline. The chain carries TRBV6-1 and TRBJ2-7; unclear D gene. Germline assignment: CDR1 MNHNS and CDR2 SASEGT. The CDR3 is 12 residues long. Written as DNA, the CDR3 is TGTGCCAGGGATATGGCAGAGTACGAGCGGTACTTC. It translates to CARDMAEYERYF.

The J gene is TRBJ1-1, the V gene TRBV29-1; possible D gene TRBD1, 5 bases. The CDR3 runs to 13 residues. The germline V gene has CDR1 SQVTM and CDR2 ANQGSEA. This chain's CDR3 is CIGADSLNTEAFF. The CDR3 DNA reads as TGCATCGGGGCAGACAGCCTGAACACTGAAGCTTTCTTT.

This clonotype was seen a single time. One junction end does not reproduce the germline sequence, and a read error may be involved. The chain couples TRBV11-3 to TRBJ1-1; D gene uncertain. The CDR3 has 14 residues. Germline V gives CDR1 SGHNT, CDR2 YENEEA. The CDR3, as DNA: TGTGCCAACAGCCACGTAAAGGAGTTGGGTGAAGCTTTCTTT. Its protein is CANSHVKELGEAFF. Full variable domain (remainder filled in from reference TRBV11-3 and TRBJ1-1): EAGVVQSPRYKIIEKKQPVAFWCNPISGHNTLYWYLQNLGQGPELLIRYENEEAVDDSQLPKDRFSAERLKGVDSTLKIQPAELGDSAVYLCANSHVKELGEAFFGQGTRLTVV.

This chain uses TRBV10-1 with TRBJ2-3; D is uncertain. This CDR3 is 15 amino acids long. V dropped 6 bases and J dropped 3 bases, with 16 bases sitting between them. Per the germline V gene, CDR1 is WNHNN and CDR2 is SYGVQD (reference sequence). CDR3 sequence (DNA): TGCGCCAGCAGGGCTGGCGTGAGTGGGACAGATACGCAGTATTTT. This translates into CASRAGVSGTDTQYF.

About this clonotype: At one end, the junction sequence differs from germline, possibly due to a read error. V usage is TRBV5-1 and J usage is TRBJ2-6; the D gene could be TRBD1 or TRBD2 (5 bases each). Germline V gives CDR1 SGHRS, CDR2 YFSETQ. The CDR3 is 17 amino acids. CDR3 bases: TGCGCCAGCAGTTTGGACTCACCTTCCGTTGGGGCCAGCGTCCTGACTTTC. Its translation is CASSLDSPSVGASVLTF.

This clonotype was counted a few times. A much larger clone lies one base from this, so it may be a read error. V gene TRBV28 combines with J gene TRBJ2-1, with 12 nucleotides matching TRBD1. From germline, CDR1 is MDHEN and CDR2 SYDVKM. This CDR3 contains 14 residues. With V trimmed by 10 bases and J by 6 bases, 7 bases remained unmatched. The CDR3 reads CATWGTGGLNEQFF. For the CDR3, the DNA is TGTGCCACTTGGGGGACAGGGGGCCTCAATGAGCAGTTCTTC.

The chain employs TRBV6-1 and TRBJ2-3; the D is unclear. The V gene lost 5 bases and the J gene lost 9 bases, with 18 bases spanning the gap. CDR1 and CDR2 (germline): MNHNS, SASEGT. This CDR3 comprises 14 residues. CDR3 protein: CASSKQGPKDTQYF. Written as DNA, the CDR3 is TGTGCCAGCAGTAAACAAGGACCCAAGGACACGCAGTATTTT.

This clonotype was detected once. The junction differs from germline at one of its ends, possibly a read error. The chain combines TRBV6-5 with TRBJ2-3; 7 bases are a match to TRBD1. In germline, CDR1 is MNHEY, CDR2 SVGAGI. The CDR3 length is 16 residues. CDR3 sequence reads: CASSLTGTESIDTQYF. The CDR3 DNA is TGTGCCAGCAGTTTAACCGGGACAGAAAGCATAGATACGCAGTATTTT.

Remarks on this clonotype: At one boundary the junction diverges from the germline segment, which might be a read error. The chain links TRBV11-2 to TRBJ2-7; D call uncertain. The CDR3 contains 15 residues. Germline loops: CDR1 SGHAT, CDR2 FQNNGV. The CDR3 sequence is CTSSLGIRPMEEQYF. The DNA for the CDR3 is TGTACCAGCAGCTTGGGAATAAGGCCTATGGAAGAGCAGTACTTC.

Comment on this clonotype: A junction boundary mismatches the germline segment, possibly from a read error. The chain combines TRBV29-1 with TRBJ1-2; D gene unclear. The CDR3 consists of 10 residues. Germline CDR1 reads SQVTM; CDR2 reads ANQGSEA. The CDR3 DNA sequence: TGCAGCGAGGGTGATTATGACTACACCTTC. This gives the protein CSEGDYDYTF.

The chain links TRBV28 to TRBJ2-1, with 9 positions matching TRBD2. Germline V gene sequence: CDR1 MDHEN, CDR2 SYDVKM. V dropped 6 bases and J dropped 13; count of bases not matched to a gene: 10. The CDR3 runs 13 residues. DNA for the CDR3: TGTGCCAGCAGCCTCGGGACTAGCAGTGAACAGTTCTTC. Residues: CASSLGTSSEQFF.

Regarding this clonotype: One end of the junction varies from germline; a read error may be responsible. The genes are TRBV11-2 and TRBJ1-5; D is perhaps TRBD1 (6 bases). The CDR3 is made up of 17 amino acids. Per the germline V gene, CDR1 is SGHAT and CDR2 is FQNNGV. CDR3 coding DNA: TGTGCCAGCATCTTAGTAGGAGTAACAGGGAGCAATCAGCCCCGGCATTTT. Translating it yields CASILVGVTGSNQPRHF. The entire variable domain, with the rest obtained from reference TRBV11-2 and TRBJ1-5, is as follows: EAGVAQSPRYKIIEKRQSVAFWCNPISGHATLYWYQQILGQGPKLLIQFQNNGVVDDSQLPKDRFSAERLKGVDSTLKIQPAKLEDSAVYLCASILVGVTGSNQPRHFGDGTRLSIL.

In the case of this clonotype: A junction end diverges from the germline sequence, so it may reflect a read error. DNA of the CDR3: TGTGCCAGCGGGACAGGGAGGACTGATGCTCTCTTT. This gives the protein CASGTGRTDALF. The chain carries TRBV6-1 and TRBJ1-1, with 9 bases lining up with TRBD1. The CDR3 is made up of 12 amino acids. Germline-derived CDR1 and CDR2 are MNHNS and SASEGT.